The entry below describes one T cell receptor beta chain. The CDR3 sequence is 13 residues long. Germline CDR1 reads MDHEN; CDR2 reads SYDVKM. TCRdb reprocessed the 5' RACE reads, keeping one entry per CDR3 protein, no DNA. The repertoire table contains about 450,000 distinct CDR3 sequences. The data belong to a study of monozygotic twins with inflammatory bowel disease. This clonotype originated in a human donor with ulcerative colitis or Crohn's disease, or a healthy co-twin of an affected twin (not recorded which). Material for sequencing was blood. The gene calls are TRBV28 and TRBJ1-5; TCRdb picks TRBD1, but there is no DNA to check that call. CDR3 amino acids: CASIRQGLKPQHF.